This note documents a single T cell receptor (beta chain) sequence. This entry comes from a study of blood T cell repertoires in COVID-19. Study summary: Sites across the United States, Italy and Spain contributed samples from acute and convalescent COVID-19.

The data were produced by immunoSEQ multiplex PCR, yet TCRdb's version contains in-frame clones alone and is incomplete. The sample records 57,000 or so clones, about 90% being singletons. The V gene lost 4 bases and the J gene lost 5 bases, with 11 bases spanning the gap. CDR3 size: 13 residues. Germline assignment: CDR1 SNHLY and CDR2 FYNNEI. The gene calls are TRBV2 and TRBJ1-1; D is undetermined. This sequence was found in a woman aged 50 to 60 with active or convalescent COVID-19. The sequenced sample consisted of peripheral blood. CDR3 nucleotides: TGTGCCAGCAGTGCGGAGGTATGGACTGAAGCTTTCTTT. This sequence encodes CASSAEVWTEAFF.